The rows below give T cell receptor beta chains drawn from one sample of a study of T cells in Graves' hyperthyroidism and ophthalmopathy. MiXCR, run by TCRdb on the multiplex PCR reads, gives a single entry per CDR3 protein. The sample comprises around 340,000 distinct CDR3 sequences, approximately 22% of which are singletons, and over 45% rests with the top ten. Input material: blood. These receptors were taken from a woman aged 45-65 years with Graves' hyperthyroidism. Both conserved end residues are part of each CDR3. A D gene is named only where the DNA matches it firmly. Where a row states a size, it is once, few, many or the class of an expanded clone; other rows omit it.

d_call j_call v_call clone_size cdr3_aa cdr3_nt
NA TRBJ2-7 TRBV28 many CATGEARYEQYF TGTGCCACCGGGGAGGCTCGCTACGAGCAGTACTTC
NA TRBJ1-1 TRBV5-1 many CASSFDSGEAFF TGCGCCAGCAGCTTTGATTCGGGTGAAGCTTTCTTT
NA TRBJ2-1 TRBV28 many CASSPTVEEQFF TGTGCCAGCAGCCCGACAGTAGAAGAGCAGTTCTTC
NA TRBJ1-3 TRBV25-1 NA CASSEGSFGNTIYF TGTGCCAGCAGTGAAGGGTCCTTTGGAAACACCATATATTTT
TRBD1 TRBJ1-1 TRBV5-6 many CASRGTGRTEAFF TGTGCCAGCAGAGGGACAGGGAGGACTGAAGCTTTCTTT
TRBD1 TRBJ2-1 TRBV11-2 many CASSLRRQGSYNEQFF TGTGCCAGCAGCTTAAGGCGACAGGGGTCCTACAATGAGCAGTTCTTC
NA TRBJ1-2 TRBV6-1 many CASSERDFYGYTF TGTGCCAGCAGTGAAAGGGACTTCTATGGCTACACCTTC
TRBD1 TRBJ2-5 TRBV20-1 many CSATTGDQETQYF TGCAGTGCAACTACAGGGGACCAAGAGACCCAGTACTTC
NA TRBJ1-2 TRBV28 NA CASSIRGVRNGYTF TGTGCCAGCAGTATTCGGGGGGTGAGGAATGGCTACACCTTC
TRBD2 TRBJ2-1 TRBV5-1 few CASSSGSLGNEQFF TGCGCCAGCTCTAGCGGGAGTCTCGGCAATGAGCAGTTCTTC
NA TRBJ2-7 TRBV30 many CAWSVLGRISSYEQYF TGTGCCTGGAGTGTTCTAGGCAGGATTAGCTCCTACGAGCAGTACTTC
NA TRBJ1-1 TRBV20-1 NA CSARFPRIEAFF TGCAGTGCTAGGTTCCCCAGGATAGAAGCTTTCTTT
TRBD1 TRBJ1-5 TRBV6-1 many CASSHGTGNQPQHF TGTGCCAGCAGCCACGGGACAGGGAATCAGCCCCAGCATTTT
TRBD1 TRBJ2-1 TRBV9 many CASSGLGDSNNEQFF TGTGCCAGCAGTGGTCTGGGGGACAGTAACAATGAGCAGTTCTTC
NA TRBJ2-1 TRBV7-8 many CASSYSVNNEQFF TGTGCCAGCAGCTATAGCGTTAACAATGAGCAGTTCTTC
TRBD1 TRBJ1-4 TRBV20-1 few CSARSTGAATNEKLFF TGCAGTGCTAGGTCCACAGGGGCTGCAACTAATGAAAAACTGTTTTTT
TRBD1 TRBJ1-4 TRBV5-1 NA CASSLTGVKEKLFF TGCGCCAGCAGCTTGACAGGGGTGAAGGAAAAACTGTTTTTT
TRBD1 TRBJ1-2 TRBV6-1 many CASRAGQAESDYGYTF TGTGCCAGCAGGGCCGGACAGGCAGAGAGTGACTATGGCTACACCTTC
NA TRBJ1-5 TRBV28 many CASRNSNQPQHF TGTGCCAGCAGGAATAGCAATCAGCCCCAGCATTTT
NA TRBJ1-1 TRBV19 NA CASTPPGRGGNTEAFF TGTGCCAGTACCCCGCCGGGGCGCGGGGGGAACACTGAAGCTTTCTTT
NA TRBJ2-1 TRBV3-1 many CASSQDGNKQFF TGTGCCAGCAGCCAAGATGGGAACAAGCAGTTCTTC
NA TRBJ1-1 TRBV19 NA CASRGATEAFF TGTGCCAGTAGGGGGGCCACTGAAGCTTTCTTT
NA TRBJ2-7 TRBV11-1 many CASTLSPGLSYEQYF TGTGCCAGCACCTTAAGTCCGGGACTCTCCTACGAGCAGTACTTC
NA TRBJ2-3 TRBV20-1 few CSAASTDTQYF TGCAGCGCGGCGAGCACAGATACGCAGTATTTT
NA TRBJ1-1 TRBV2 NA CASSWGGDTEAFF TGTGCCAGCAGTTGGGGGGGCGACACTGAAGCTTTCTTT
TRBD2 TRBJ2-7 TRBV27 few CASASGRAYERYF TGTGCCAGCGCGAGCGGGAGGGCCTACGAGCGGTACTTC
TRBD2 TRBJ2-1 TRBV28 many CASSLGLAGGLYNEQFF TGTGCCAGCAGTTTAGGACTAGCGGGAGGGCTGTACAATGAGCAGTTCTTC
NA TRBJ1-2 TRBV2 many CASSGGGYGYTF TGTGCCAGCAGTGGGGGGGGCTATGGCTACACCTTC
NA TRBJ2-1 TRBV20-1 many CSARRHSSYNEQFF TGCAGTGCTAGAAGGCATAGCTCCTACAATGAGCAGTTCTTC
NA TRBJ1-5 TRBV5-1 once CASSFGSGQPQHF TGCGCCAGCAGCTTTGGATCCGGTCAGCCCCAGCATTTT
NA TRBJ2-5 TRBV28 many CASSLTQGWQETQYF TGTGCCAGCAGTTTAACCCAGGGATGGCAAGAGACCCAGTACTTC
TRBD1 TRBJ2-3 TRBV18 many CASSPGQGIADTQYF TGTGCCAGCTCACCGGGACAGGGCATCGCAGATACGCAGTATTTT
NA TRBJ2-4 TRBV7-2 NA CASSFRGSGNIQYF TGTGCCAGCAGCTTTCGGGGGTCCGGGAACATTCAGTACTTC